This T cell receptor beta chain emerged from a study of regulatory T cells in long-lasting Graves disease. The authors built TCR beta libraries using iRepertoire HTBI primers and Arm-PCR of CDR3 regions. TCRdb re-called the multiplex PCR reads with MiXCR, one entry per CDR3 protein. This table has hundreds of thousands of distinct CDR3 sequences, about 16% appearing once. The CDR3 is made up of 13 amino acids. With V trimmed by 5 bases and J by 7 bases, 5 bases remained unmatched. The germline V gene encodes CDR1 DFQATT and CDR2 SNEGSKA (reference sequence). The time point: newly diagnosed GD, antithyroid drugs for less than 3 months. The TCR library was made from RNA extracted from PBMCs. These records were also assigned to another study, of T cells in Graves' hyperthyroidism and ophthalmopathy.

The source was peripheral blood mononuclear cells (PBMCs), collected at new diagnosis, from a patient treated with antithyroid drugs. The receptor was isolated from a man aged 18 to 29 with Graves disease. The gene calls are TRBV20-1 and TRBJ2-1; 10 nucleotides agree with TRBD2. CDR3 nucleotide sequence: TGCAGTGCTCTATTTAGCGGGAGGAATGAGCAGTTCTTC. Encoded protein: CSALFSGRNEQFF.